The 3 T cell receptor beta chains in this list originate from one sample, sequenced in a study of CD8 T cells in ankylosing spondylitis. Broader study findings: Ankylosing spondylitis blood seemed to carry a telltale TCR beta motif made of about 8 highly homologous variants.

One entry per CDR3 protein, called by TCRdb with MiXCR from the 5' RACE reads. This table has 450,000 or so distinct CDR3 sequences, roughly 26% appearing once. No antigen has been assigned to these receptors. The sequenced sample consisted of blood, either unsorted or a sorted T cell fraction (not recorded which). Receptors were obtained from a male donor with ankylosing spondylitis.

The V call is TRBV10-3, the J call TRBJ2-7, with 10 bases fitting TRBD1. This CDR3 spans 13 amino acids. Per germline, CDR1 ENHRY and CDR2 SYGVKD. J gave up 4 bases and V 10 bases, and 7 bases lay outside the gene matches. For the CDR3, the DNA is TGTGCCACAGCCGGGACAGGGGCTTACGAGCAGTACTTC. It codes for CATAGTGAYEQYF.

Only a few counts were recorded for this clonotype. The chain couples TRBV12-3 or TRBV12-4 to TRBJ1-5; D unresolved. CDR3 size: 15 residues. V dropped 5 bases and J dropped 1 base, with 12 bases sitting between them. CDR3 sequence (DNA): TGTGCCAGCAGTCCAAAAGGGTTGAGCAATCAGCCCCAGCATTTT. Its translation: CASSPKGLSNQPQHF.

The J gene is TRBJ2-2, the V gene TRBV11-2, with 12 bases identical to TRBD2. The CDR3 is 20 amino acids. Germline CDR1 SGHAT, CDR2 FQNNGV. The ends lost 4 bases at V and 2 bases at J; junction bases unmatched: 14. The CDR3 here is CASSSIFGLAGGNNTGELFF. CDR3 nucleotide sequence: TGTGCCAGCAGCTCTATCTTCGGCCTAGCGGGAGGGAATAACACCGGGGAGCTGTTTTTT.